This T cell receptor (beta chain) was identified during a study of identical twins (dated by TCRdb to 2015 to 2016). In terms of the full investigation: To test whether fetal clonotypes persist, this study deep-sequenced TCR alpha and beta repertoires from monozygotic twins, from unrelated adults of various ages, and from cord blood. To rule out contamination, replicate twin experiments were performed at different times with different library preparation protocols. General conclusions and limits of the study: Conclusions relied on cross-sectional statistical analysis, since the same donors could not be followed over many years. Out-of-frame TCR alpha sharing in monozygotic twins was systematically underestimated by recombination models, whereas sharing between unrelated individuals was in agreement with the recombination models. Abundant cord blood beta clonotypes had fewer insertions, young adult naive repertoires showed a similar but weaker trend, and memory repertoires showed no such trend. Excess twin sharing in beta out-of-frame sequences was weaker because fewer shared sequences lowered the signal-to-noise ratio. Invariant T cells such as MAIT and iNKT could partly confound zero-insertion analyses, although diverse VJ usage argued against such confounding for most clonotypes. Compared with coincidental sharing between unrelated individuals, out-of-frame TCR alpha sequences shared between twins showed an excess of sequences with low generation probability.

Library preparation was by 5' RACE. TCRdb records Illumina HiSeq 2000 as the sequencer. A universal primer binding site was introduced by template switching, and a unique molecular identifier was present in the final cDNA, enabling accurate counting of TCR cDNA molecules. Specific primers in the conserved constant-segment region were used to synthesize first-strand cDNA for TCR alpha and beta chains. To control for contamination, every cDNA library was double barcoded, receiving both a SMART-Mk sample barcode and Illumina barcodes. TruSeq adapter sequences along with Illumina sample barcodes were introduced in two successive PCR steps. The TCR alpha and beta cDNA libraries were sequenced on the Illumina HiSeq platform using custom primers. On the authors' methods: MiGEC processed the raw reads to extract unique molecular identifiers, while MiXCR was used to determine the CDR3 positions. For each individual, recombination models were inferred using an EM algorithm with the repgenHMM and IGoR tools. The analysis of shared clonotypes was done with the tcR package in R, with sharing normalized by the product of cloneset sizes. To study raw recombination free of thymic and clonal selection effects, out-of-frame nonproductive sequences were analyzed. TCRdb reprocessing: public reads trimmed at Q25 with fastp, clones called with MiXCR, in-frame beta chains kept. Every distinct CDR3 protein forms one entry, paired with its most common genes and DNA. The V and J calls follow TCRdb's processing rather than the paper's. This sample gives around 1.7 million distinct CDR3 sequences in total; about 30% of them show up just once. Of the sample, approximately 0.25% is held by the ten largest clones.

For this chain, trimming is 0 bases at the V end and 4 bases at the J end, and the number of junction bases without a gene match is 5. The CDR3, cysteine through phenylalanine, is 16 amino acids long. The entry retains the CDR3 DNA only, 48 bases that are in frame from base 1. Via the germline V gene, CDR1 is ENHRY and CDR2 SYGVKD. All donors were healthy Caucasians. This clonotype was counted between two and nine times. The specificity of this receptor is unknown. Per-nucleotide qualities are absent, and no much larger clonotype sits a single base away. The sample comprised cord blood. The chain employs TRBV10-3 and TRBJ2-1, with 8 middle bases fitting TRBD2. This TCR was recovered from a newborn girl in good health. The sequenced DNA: TGTGCCATCAGTGAGTCGGCTAGCGGGCCGTACAATGAGCAGTTCTTC. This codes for CAISESASGPYNEQFF.